Sequencing of this T cell receptor (beta chain) was carried out in a study of type 1 and type 2 diabetes patients. V was pared by 7 bases and J by 3 bases, with 8 bases of the junction left unmatched. Germline V gene sequence: CDR1 SGHRS, CDR2 YFSETQ. The CDR3 length is 14 residues. Genomic DNA was the PCR template. The TCR beta CDR3 region was amplified using 30 forward and 13 reverse primers. TCRdb fed the multiplex PCR reads into MiXCR, producing one record per CDR3 protein. The profile shows about 250,000 distinct CDR3 sequences, around 47% of them singletons. The rearrangement links TRBV5-1 to TRBJ2-7; the match to TRBD1 covers 9 bases. The clonotype comes from a man aged 18-30 years with type 2 diabetes. Specimen: peripheral blood mononuclear cells (PBMCs). The CDR3 spells CASGVGQGHYEQYF. CDR3 coding DNA: TGCGCCAGCGGTGTAGGACAGGGGCACTACGAGCAGTACTTC.